These 11 T cell receptor beta chains were sequenced from one sample in a study of CD8+ T cells in alopecia areata. After isolation, RNA underwent reverse transcription to generate cDNA as the sequencing template. TCRdb keeps only in-frame clones here, not all; method: immunoSEQ multiplex PCR. In the table there are 95,000 to 120,000 clones, 45% to 60% of which are singletons. Sequenced sample: NKG2D-low CD8+ T cells sorted from blood. These receptors all stem from a human donor with alopecia areata.

The chain joins TRBV2 to TRBJ2-4, with no clear D. The CDR3 covers 11 residues. The ends were cut back, 10 bases at V and 5 bases at J, with 9 bases in the middle. Germline V CDR1 and CDR2: SNHLY, FYNNEI. CDR3 loop: CATLSQNIQYF. In DNA form, the CDR3 reads TGTGCCACCCTCTCCCAAAACATTCAGTACTTC.

The count of this clone is one. The rearrangement joins TRBV27 to TRBJ2-2; TRBD1 might be the D (5 bases). Looked up from germline, CDR1 is MNHEY and CDR2 is SMNVEV (reference sequence). Between the trimmed V and J ends, which lost 7 bases and 9 bases, there was a span of 18 bases. This CDR3 region has 14 residues. Here the CDR3 reads CASNTHRFPRELFF. CDR3 nucleotide sequence: TGTGCCAGCAATACTCACAGGTTTCCACGGGAGCTGTTTTTT.

The CDR3 region is CASSQYRAYEQYF. DNA of the CDR3: TGCGCCAGCAGCCAGTACCGGGCGTACGAGCAGTACTTC. The rearrangement uses TRBV4-1 and TRBJ2-7, with unresolved D. The CDR3 spans 13 residues. Germline assignment: CDR1 MGHRA and CDR2 YSYEKL. Trimming took 3 bases from V and 4 from J, leaving 10 bases between them.

This chain joins TRBV28 and TRBJ2-7; the D is unclear. V lost 5 bases and J 1 base, leaving 18 bases between the germline ends. CDR1 and CDR2 (germline): MDHEN, SYDVKM. This CDR3 is 16 amino acids long. The chain's CDR3 is CASSQSTMAVSYEQYF. CDR3 nucleotides: TGTGCCAGCAGTCAATCCACTATGGCAGTTTCCTACGAGCAGTACTTC.

The V call is TRBV13, the J call TRBJ2-1; D unclear. The CDR3 is 12 residues long. Germline-derived CDR1 and CDR2 are PRHDT and FYEKMQ (reference sequence). Trimming pared 5 bases from V and 5 bases from J, leaving 7 bases between. The CDR3 nucleotides read TGTGCCAGCAGCGAGCAGAACAATGAGCAGTTCTTC. Its translation: CASSEQNNEQFF.

The J gene is TRBJ1-4, the V gene TRBV5-6; 8 bases align to TRBD1. J gave up 2 bases and V 2 bases, and 5 bases lay outside the gene matches. Germline assignment: CDR1 SGHDT and CDR2 YYEEEE. This CDR3 is built from 16 residues. The CDR3 coding sequence is TGTGCCAGCAGCTTTCCCACAGGGGGGACTAATGAAAAACTGTTTTTT. Encoded protein: CASSFPTGGTNEKLFF.

This clone has only one observation. Within the sample, other DNA sequences also encode this same CDR3. This chain joins TRBV5-1 and TRBJ2-3; D is undetermined. V was trimmed by 0 bases and J by 2 bases, leaving 7 bases between them. This CDR3 region has 14 residues. The germline gives CDR1 SGHRS, CDR2 YFSETQ. CDR3 DNA sequence: TGCGCCAGCAGCTTGGACCAGTCCACAGATACGCAGTATTTT. Its translation: CASSLDQSTDTQYF.

V is TRBV9 and J is TRBJ2-6; TRBD1 matches 10 bases. With 2 bases clipped from V and 2 bases from J, the junction kept 10 bases outside the gene matches. There are 19 residues in the CDR3. CDR1 and CDR2 (germline): SGDLS, YYNGEE. The CDR3 protein is CASSVVYRDRGTGANVLTF. The CDR3 DNA reads as TGTGCCAGCAGCGTGGTATACCGGGACAGGGGTACTGGGGCCAACGTCCTGACTTTC.

The V call is TRBV25-1, the J call TRBJ1-1, with D hard to call. The CDR3 consists of 12 residues. V lost 6 bases and J 0 bases, leaving 5 bases between the germline ends. Germline-derived CDR1 and CDR2 are MGHDK and SYGVNS. The CDR3 protein is CASSDMNTEAFF. The DNA for the CDR3 is TGTGCCAGCAGCGACATGAACACTGAAGCTTTCTTT.

This sequence joins TRBV11-1 and TRBJ2-1; D remains ambiguous. Germline CDR1 reads SGHAT; CDR2 reads FQDESV (reference sequence). Trimming removed 2 bases from V and 5 bases from J, with 4 bases in between. There are 12 residues in the CDR3. The chain's CDR3 is CASSLKDNEQFF. In nucleotides, the CDR3 is TGTGCCAGCAGCTTAAAAGACAATGAGCAGTTCTTC.

The gene calls are TRBV6-6 and TRBJ2-7, with 8 positions matching TRBD2. Germline V CDR1 and CDR2: MNHNY, SVGAGI (reference sequence). The V and J ends lost 7 bases and 7 bases, in that order; junction bases with no gene match: 6. The CDR3 consists of 12 residues. CDR3 coding DNA: TGTGCCAGCACTAGCGGGCTAGGGGAGCAGTACTTC. Translation gives CASTSGLGEQYF.